This T cell receptor (beta chain) stems from a study of PD-1 blockade in classical Hodgkin lymphoma. CDR1 is SGHNT, CDR2 YYREEE, per germline (reference sequence). The CDR3 is 12 amino acids. V lost 0 bases and J lost 5, with 5 bases in between. Time point reported: cycle 4 day 1 (C4D1), after six to seven weeks of nivolumab. Each and every patient relapsed after autologous stem cell transplantation, and patients got differing brentuximab vedotin exposure. Isolation of CD4+ T cells from thawed PBMCs was performed by magnetic negative selection. Clones were sequenced by immunoSEQ multiplex PCR, and TCRdb holds only the in-frame ones, with some missing. The sample consists of 30,000 or so clones, 70% to 90% of them appearing once.

The V gene is TRBV5-4, the J gene TRBJ2-5; D not certain. The TCR was taken from a human donor with classical Hodgkin lymphoma. Sequenced material: CD4+ T cells from blood, taken before the fourth cycle of nivolumab. The CDR3 loop is CASSLAYETQYF. For the CDR3, the DNA is TGTGCCAGCAGCTTGGCTTATGAGACCCAGTACTTC. Filled out from reference TRBV5-4 and TRBJ2-5, the complete variable domain reads ETGVTQSPTHLIKTRGQQVTLRCSSQSGHNTVSWYQQALGQGPQFIFQYYREEENGRGNFPPRFSGLQFPNYSSELNVNALELDDSALYLCASSLAYETQYFGPGTRLLVL.